This T cell receptor beta chain was captured in a study of T-cell reconstitution after alpha-beta-depleted transplantation in children. Findings and caveats of the study: Alpha-beta T cells about two months after transplant reportedly derived from several hundred expanded graft clones. The main origin of T-cell counts and diversity one year after transplant was newly produced T cells.

Unique molecular identifiers were used in preparing the TCRbeta library. From the PCR reads, TCRdb called clonotypes with MiXCR, one entry per CDR3 protein. The sample yields some 830,000 distinct CDR3 sequences, about 15% seen once. This clonotype was found many times. The antigen remains unidentified. With 6 bases removed from V and 9 bases from J, the gap between germline ends came to 15 bases. There are 13 residues in the CDR3. The V and J genes are TRBV12-3 or TRBV12-4 and TRBJ2-4; D unclear. The starting material was PBMCs, mostly from graft donor cells, obtained 360 days after TCRalphabeta/CD19-depleted stem cell transplant. The clonotype originates from a male patient between 5 and 17 years old who had a stem cell transplant for acute lymphoblastic leukemia, so the T cells may come from the graft donor. The CDR3 sequence is CASRAPLSAIQYF. The CDR3 coding sequence is TGTGCCAGCAGGGCACCATTAAGCGCCATTCAGTACTTC.